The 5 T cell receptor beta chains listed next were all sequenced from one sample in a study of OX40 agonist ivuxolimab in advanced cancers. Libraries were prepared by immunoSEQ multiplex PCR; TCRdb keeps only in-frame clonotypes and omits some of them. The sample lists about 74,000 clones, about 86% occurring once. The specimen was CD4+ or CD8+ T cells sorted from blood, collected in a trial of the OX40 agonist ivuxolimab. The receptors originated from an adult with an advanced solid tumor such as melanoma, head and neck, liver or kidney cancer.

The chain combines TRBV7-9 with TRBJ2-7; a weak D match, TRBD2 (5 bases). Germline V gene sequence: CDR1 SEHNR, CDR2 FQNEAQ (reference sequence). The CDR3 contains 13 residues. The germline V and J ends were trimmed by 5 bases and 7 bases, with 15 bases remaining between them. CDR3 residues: CASSQTLEGEQYV. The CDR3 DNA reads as TGTGCCAGCAGCCAAACTCTAGAGGGAGAGCAGTACGTC.

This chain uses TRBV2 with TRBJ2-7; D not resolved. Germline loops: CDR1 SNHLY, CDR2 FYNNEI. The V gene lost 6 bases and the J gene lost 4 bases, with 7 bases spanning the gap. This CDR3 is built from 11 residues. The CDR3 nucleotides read TGTGCCAGCAGGAGGCTATACGAGCAGTACGTC. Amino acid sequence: CASRRLYEQYV.

This CDR3 reads CASSLQDRGRGGELFF. As DNA, the CDR3 is TGTGCCAGCAGTTTGCAGGACAGGGGCCGCGGCGGGGAGCTGTTTTTT. V usage is TRBV27 and J usage is TRBJ2-2; TRBD1 agrees at 9 bases. V lost 3 bases, J lost 7 bases, and 9 bases stayed unmatched. In germline, CDR1 is MNHEY, CDR2 SMNVEV (reference sequence). The CDR3 sequence is 16 residues long.

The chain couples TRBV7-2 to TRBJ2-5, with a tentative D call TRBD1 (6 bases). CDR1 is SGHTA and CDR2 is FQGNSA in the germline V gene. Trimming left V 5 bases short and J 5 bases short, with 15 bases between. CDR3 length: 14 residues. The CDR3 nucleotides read TGTGCCAGCAGCCCCCAGATGAGGGGGGAGACCCAGTACTTC. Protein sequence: CASSPQMRGETQYF. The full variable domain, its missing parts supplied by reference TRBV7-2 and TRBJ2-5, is GAGVSQSPSNKVTEKGKDVELRCDPISGHTALYWYRQSLGQGLEFLIYFQGNSAPDKSGLPSDRFSAERTGGSVSTLTIQRTQQEDSAVYLCASSPQMRGETQYFGPGTRLLVL.

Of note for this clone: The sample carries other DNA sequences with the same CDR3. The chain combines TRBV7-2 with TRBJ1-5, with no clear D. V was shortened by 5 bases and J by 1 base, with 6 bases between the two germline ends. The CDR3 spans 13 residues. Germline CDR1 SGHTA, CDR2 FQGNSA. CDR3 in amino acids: CASSPSSNQPQHF. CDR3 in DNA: TGTGCCAGCAGCCCCTCCAGCAATCAGCCCCAGCATTTT.